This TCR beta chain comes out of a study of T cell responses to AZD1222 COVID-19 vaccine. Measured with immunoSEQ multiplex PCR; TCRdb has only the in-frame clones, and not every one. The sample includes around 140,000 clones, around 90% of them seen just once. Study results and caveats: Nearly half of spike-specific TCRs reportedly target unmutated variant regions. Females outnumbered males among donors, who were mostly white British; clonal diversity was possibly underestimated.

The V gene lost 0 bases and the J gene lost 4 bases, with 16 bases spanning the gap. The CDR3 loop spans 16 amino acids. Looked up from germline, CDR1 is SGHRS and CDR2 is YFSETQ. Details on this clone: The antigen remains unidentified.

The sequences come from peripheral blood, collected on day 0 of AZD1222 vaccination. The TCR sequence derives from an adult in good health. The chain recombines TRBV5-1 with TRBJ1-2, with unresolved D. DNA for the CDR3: TGCGCCAGCAGCTTGGATCCCGGGCCCGGAGGCTATGGCTACACCTTC. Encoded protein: CASSLDPGPGGYGYTF.